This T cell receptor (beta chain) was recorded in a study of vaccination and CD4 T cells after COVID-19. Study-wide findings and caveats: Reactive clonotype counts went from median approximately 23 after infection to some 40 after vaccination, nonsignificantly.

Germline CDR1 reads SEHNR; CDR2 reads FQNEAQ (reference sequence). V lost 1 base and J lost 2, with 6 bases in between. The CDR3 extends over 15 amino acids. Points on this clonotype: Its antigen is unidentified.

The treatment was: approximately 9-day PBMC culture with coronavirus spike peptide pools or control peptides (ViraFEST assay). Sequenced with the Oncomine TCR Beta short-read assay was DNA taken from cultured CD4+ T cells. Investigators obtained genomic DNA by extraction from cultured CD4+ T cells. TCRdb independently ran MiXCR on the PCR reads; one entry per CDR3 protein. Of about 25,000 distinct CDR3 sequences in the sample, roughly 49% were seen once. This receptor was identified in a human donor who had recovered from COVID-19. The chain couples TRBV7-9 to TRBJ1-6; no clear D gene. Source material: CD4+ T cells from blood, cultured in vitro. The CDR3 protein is CASSLEDTYNSPLHF. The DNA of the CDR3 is TGTGCCAGCAGCTTAGAAGACACCTATAATTCACCCCTCCACTTT.